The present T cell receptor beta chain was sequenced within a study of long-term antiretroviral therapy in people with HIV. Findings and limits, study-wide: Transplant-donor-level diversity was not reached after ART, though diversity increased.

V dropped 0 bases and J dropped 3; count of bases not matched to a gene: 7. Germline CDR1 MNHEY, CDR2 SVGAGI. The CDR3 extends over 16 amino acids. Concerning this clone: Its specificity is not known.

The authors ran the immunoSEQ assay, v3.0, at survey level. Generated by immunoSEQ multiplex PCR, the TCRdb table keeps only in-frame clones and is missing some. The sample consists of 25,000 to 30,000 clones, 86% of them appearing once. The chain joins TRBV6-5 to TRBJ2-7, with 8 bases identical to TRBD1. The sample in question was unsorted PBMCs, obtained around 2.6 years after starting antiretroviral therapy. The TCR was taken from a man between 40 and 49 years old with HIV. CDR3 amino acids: CASSYSLQGAIYEQYF. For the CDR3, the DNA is TGTGCCAGCAGTTACTCTTTGCAGGGGGCGATCTACGAGCAGTACTTC.